The rows below give T cell receptor beta chains drawn from one sample of a study of response to subunit inactivated influenza vaccine. In TCRdb, the RT-PCR reads were re-called with MiXCR into one record per CDR3 protein. The table has over 150,000 distinct CDR3 sequences, about 10% seen once; the top ten hold about 40%. Sequencing used CD8+ T cells sorted from PBMCs, obtained around 25 months after vaccination. The receptors here all came from a man in his fifties or sixties who received an inactivated influenza vaccine. CDR3s include the opening cysteine and the closing phenylalanine or tryptophan. Each record gives: clone size, CDR3 length, D gene, V gene, J gene, CDR3 protein, CDR3 DNA. The D gene is left open where the match is weak. A row's size may be missing; if present it is once, few, many or a size class.

clone size: many; CDR3 length: 15; D gene: TRBD2; V gene: TRBV9; J gene: TRBJ2-7; CDR3 protein: CASSAMGGSVSEQYF; CDR3 DNA: TGTGCCAGCAGCGCCATGGGGGGGAGTGTCTCCGAGCAGTACTTC
clone size: many; CDR3 length: 15; D gene: .; V gene: TRBV2; J gene: TRBJ1-2; CDR3 protein: CASSEVRGAPNGYTF; CDR3 DNA: TGTGCCAGCAGTGAAGTGCGGGGGGCGCCTAATGGCTACACCTTC
clone size: many; CDR3 length: 15; D gene: .; V gene: TRBV29-1; J gene: TRBJ2-1; CDR3 protein: CSGMGRGSSYNEQFF; CDR3 DNA: TGCAGCGGCATGGGACGCGGAAGCTCCTACAATGAGCAGTTCTTC
clone size: .; CDR3 length: 15; D gene: .; V gene: TRBV14; J gene: TRBJ2-1; CDR3 protein: CASSQGTYPIDEQFF; CDR3 DNA: TGTGCCAGCAGCCAGGGGACGTACCCTATAGATGAGCAGTTCTTC
clone size: many; CDR3 length: 14; D gene: .; V gene: TRBV5-6; J gene: TRBJ2-1; CDR3 protein: CASSFPGTGIEQFF; CDR3 DNA: TGTGCCAGCAGCTTTCCCGGGACCGGGATTGAGCAGTTCTTC
clone size: .; CDR3 length: 16; D gene: .; V gene: TRBV7-9; J gene: TRBJ2-2; CDR3 protein: CASSLGLTGSAGELFF; CDR3 DNA: TGTGCCAGCAGCTTAGGACTAACTGGGTCGGCCGGGGAGCTGTTTTTT
clone size: .; CDR3 length: 14; D gene: .; V gene: TRBV4-3; J gene: TRBJ2-7; CDR3 protein: CASSQERDRYEQYF; CDR3 DNA: TGCGCCAGCAGCCAAGAACGGGATCGGTACGAGCAGTACTTC
clone size: .; CDR3 length: 13; D gene: TRBD1; V gene: TRBV3-1; J gene: TRBJ2-7; CDR3 protein: CASSQGQKYEQYF; CDR3 DNA: TGTGCCAGCAGCCAGGGACAGAAATACGAGCAGTACTTC
clone size: few; CDR3 length: 14; D gene: .; V gene: TRBV12-3/TRBV12-4; J gene: TRBJ2-4; CDR3 protein: CASSLFEGRDIQYF; CDR3 DNA: TGTGCCAGCAGTTTATTTGAGGGGCGGGACATTCAGTACTTC
clone size: few; CDR3 length: 15; D gene: TRBD1; V gene: TRBV29-1; J gene: TRBJ2-7; CDR3 protein: CSVEDFTGTDYEQYF; CDR3 DNA: TGCAGCGTTGAAGATTTCACCGGGACAGACTACGAGCAGTACTTC
clone size: few; CDR3 length: 11; D gene: .; V gene: TRBV7-2; J gene: TRBJ2-1; CDR3 protein: CASSFLEEQFF; CDR3 DNA: TGTGCCAGCAGCTTCCTAGAGGAGCAGTTCTTC
clone size: .; CDR3 length: 13; D gene: .; V gene: TRBV6-1; J gene: TRBJ1-2; CDR3 protein: CASSELGEWGYTF; CDR3 DNA: TGTGCCAGCAGTGAATTGGGGGAGTGGGGCTACACCTTC
clone size: few; CDR3 length: 17; D gene: TRBD2; V gene: TRBV7-2; J gene: TRBJ2-2; CDR3 protein: CASSPLAGGPYTGELFF; CDR3 DNA: TGTGCCAGCAGCCCACTAGCGGGAGGGCCTTACACCGGGGAGCTGTTTTTT
clone size: .; CDR3 length: 18; D gene: TRBD2; V gene: TRBV28; J gene: TRBJ2-1; CDR3 protein: CASSFNGAGGPGSHEQFF; CDR3 DNA: TGTGCCAGCAGTTTTAATGGAGCGGGGGGGCCGGGCTCCCATGAGCAGTTCTTC
clone size: few; CDR3 length: 16; D gene: TRBD2; V gene: TRBV4-3; J gene: TRBJ2-1; CDR3 protein: CASSQATLAGVNEQFF; CDR3 DNA: TGCGCCAGCAGCCAAGCTACGCTAGCGGGAGTGAATGAGCAGTTCTTC
clone size: many; CDR3 length: 18; D gene: .; V gene: TRBV12-3/TRBV12-4; J gene: TRBJ1-2; CDR3 protein: CASSLSGYGTERAYGYTF; CDR3 DNA: TGTGCCAGCAGTTTAAGTGGCTATGGGACGGAGAGGGCCTATGGCTACACCTTC
clone size: .; CDR3 length: 13; D gene: TRBD1; V gene: TRBV9; J gene: TRBJ1-2; CDR3 protein: CASSGQGHYGYTF; CDR3 DNA: TGTGCCAGCAGCGGACAGGGGCACTATGGCTACACCTTC
clone size: .; CDR3 length: 11; D gene: .; V gene: TRBV6-5; J gene: TRBJ2-5; CDR3 protein: CASSYDRTQYF; CDR3 DNA: TGTGCCAGCAGTTACGATCGGACCCAGTACTTC
clone size: .; CDR3 length: 14; D gene: TRBD2; V gene: TRBV9; J gene: TRBJ2-5; CDR3 protein: CASSEAGGKETQYF; CDR3 DNA: TGTGCCAGCAGCGAAGCGGGAGGGAAAGAGACCCAGTACTTC
clone size: .; CDR3 length: 13; D gene: .; V gene: TRBV24-1; J gene: TRBJ2-7; CDR3 protein: CATSDNGRDEQYF; CDR3 DNA: TGTGCCACCAGTGATAACGGCAGGGACGAGCAGTACTTC
clone size: many; CDR3 length: 16; D gene: TRBD2; V gene: TRBV11-3; J gene: TRBJ2-3; CDR3 protein: CASSLRTSGVSDTQYF; CDR3 DNA: TGTGCCAGCAGCTTACGGACTAGCGGGGTCTCAGATACGCAGTATTTT
clone size: few; CDR3 length: 14; D gene: .; V gene: TRBV6-5; J gene: TRBJ2-3; CDR3 protein: CASSYLRSTDTQYF; CDR3 DNA: TGTGCCAGCAGTTATCTCCGGAGCACAGATACGCAGTATTTT
clone size: few; CDR3 length: 16; D gene: TRBD1; V gene: TRBV9; J gene: TRBJ2-1; CDR3 protein: CASSAGTGISYNEQFF; CDR3 DNA: TGTGCCAGCAGCGCCGGGACAGGAATTTCCTACAATGAGCAGTTCTTC
clone size: many; CDR3 length: 14; D gene: .; V gene: TRBV6-5; J gene: TRBJ1-5; CDR3 protein: CASSYALGAEPQHF; CDR3 DNA: TGTGCCAGCAGTTACGCCTTAGGTGCGGAGCCCCAGCATTTT
clone size: few; CDR3 length: 11; D gene: .; V gene: TRBV11-2; J gene: TRBJ1-6; CDR3 protein: CASSGVTPLHF; CDR3 DNA: TGTGCCAGCAGCGGAGTTACACCCCTCCACTTT
clone size: many; CDR3 length: 15; D gene: .; V gene: TRBV11-2; J gene: TRBJ2-5; CDR3 protein: CASSLGIAVQETQYF; CDR3 DNA: TGTGCCAGCAGCTTAGGAATAGCGGTCCAAGAGACCCAGTACTTC
clone size: few; CDR3 length: 12; D gene: .; V gene: TRBV10-3; J gene: TRBJ2-1; CDR3 protein: CAISDNLNEQFF; CDR3 DNA: TGTGCCATCAGTGACAACCTTAATGAGCAGTTCTTC
clone size: .; CDR3 length: 13; D gene: .; V gene: TRBV15; J gene: TRBJ2-2; CDR3 protein: CATSRRTAGELFF; CDR3 DNA: TGTGCCACCAGCAGGAGGACTGCCGGGGAGCTGTTTTTT
clone size: .; CDR3 length: 13; D gene: .; V gene: TRBV29-1; J gene: TRBJ1-2; CDR3 protein: CSVDDPGGYGYTF; CDR3 DNA: TGCAGCGTTGACGACCCGGGGGGCTATGGCTACACCTTC
clone size: few; CDR3 length: 15; D gene: .; V gene: TRBV11-2; J gene: TRBJ2-2; CDR3 protein: CASSLVGREIGELFF; CDR3 DNA: TGTGCCAGCAGCTTAGTGGGGCGCGAGATCGGGGAGCTGTTTTTT
clone size: many; CDR3 length: 15; D gene: .; V gene: TRBV29-1; J gene: TRBJ2-1; CDR3 protein: CSVSGTPEGYNEQFF; CDR3 DNA: TGCAGCGTGTCCGGGACCCCCGAGGGCTACAATGAGCAGTTCTTC
clone size: few; CDR3 length: 16; D gene: TRBD1; V gene: TRBV5-8; J gene: TRBJ1-2; CDR3 protein: CASSTTGKLRDYGYTF; CDR3 DNA: TGTGCCAGCAGTACGACAGGGAAGCTAAGGGACTATGGCTACACCTTC
clone size: few; CDR3 length: 14; D gene: .; V gene: TRBV7-9; J gene: TRBJ2-7; CDR3 protein: CASSSYDGYYEQYF; CDR3 DNA: TGTGCCAGCAGCTCTTACGACGGATACTACGAGCAGTACTTC
clone size: many; CDR3 length: 14; D gene: .; V gene: TRBV7-9; J gene: TRBJ2-1; CDR3 protein: CASSWPRSPYEQFF; CDR3 DNA: TGTGCCAGCAGCTGGCCCAGGAGCCCGTATGAGCAGTTCTTC
clone size: .; CDR3 length: 15; D gene: .; V gene: TRBV3-1; J gene: TRBJ1-1; CDR3 protein: CASSQVGLGNTEAFF; CDR3 DNA: TGTGCCAGCAGCCAAGTCGGGCTAGGGAACACTGAAGCTTTCTTT
clone size: few; CDR3 length: 15; D gene: TRBD1; V gene: TRBV9; J gene: TRBJ1-6; CDR3 protein: CASSTTGADNSPLHF; CDR3 DNA: TGTGCCAGCAGCACGACAGGGGCGGATAATTCACCCCTCCACTTT
clone size: many; CDR3 length: 17; D gene: .; V gene: TRBV4-3; J gene: TRBJ2-2; CDR3 protein: CASSHVVGPSKAGELFF; CDR3 DNA: TGCGCCAGCAGCCACGTGGTGGGACCCTCCAAGGCCGGGGAGCTGTTTTTT
clone size: .; CDR3 length: 15; D gene: .; V gene: TRBV7-2; J gene: TRBJ2-1; CDR3 protein: CASSSGLGPYNEQFF; CDR3 DNA: TGTGCCAGCAGCAGCGGGCTGGGGCCCTACAATGAGCAGTTCTTC
clone size: many; CDR3 length: 13; D gene: .; V gene: TRBV7-7; J gene: TRBJ1-1; CDR3 protein: CASSPTGWSEAFF; CDR3 DNA: TGTGCTAGCAGCCCTACAGGTTGGTCTGAAGCTTTCTTT
clone size: .; CDR3 length: 15; D gene: TRBD1; V gene: TRBV3-1; J gene: TRBJ1-1; CDR3 protein: CASSPGQGWGTEAFF; CDR3 DNA: TGTGCCAGCAGCCCCGGACAGGGCTGGGGCACTGAAGCTTTCTTT
clone size: .; CDR3 length: 11; D gene: .; V gene: TRBV7-9; J gene: TRBJ2-1; CDR3 protein: CASSLMGEQFF; CDR3 DNA: TGTGCCAGCAGCTTAATGGGTGAGCAGTTCTTC
clone size: .; CDR3 length: 14; D gene: TRBD1; V gene: TRBV2; J gene: TRBJ1-5; CDR3 protein: CASSLTGGFQPQHF; CDR3 DNA: TGTGCCAGCAGTTTGACAGGGGGCTTCCAGCCCCAGCATTTT
clone size: .; CDR3 length: 16; D gene: .; V gene: TRBV20-1; J gene: TRBJ2-1; CDR3 protein: CCAFPSTGSSYNEQFF; CDR3 DNA: TGCTGTGCTTTTCCCTCTACAGGGTCTTCCTACAATGAGCAGTTCTTC
clone size: few; CDR3 length: 15; D gene: .; V gene: TRBV25-1; J gene: TRBJ1-1; CDR3 protein: CASSERTALNTEAFF; CDR3 DNA: TGTGCCAGCAGTGAAAGGACAGCCTTGAACACTGAAGCTTTCTTT
clone size: many; CDR3 length: 14; D gene: .; V gene: TRBV4-3; J gene: TRBJ1-5; CDR3 protein: CASSQDLGGQPQHF; CDR3 DNA: TGCGCCAGCAGCCAAGATCTAGGGGGTCAGCCCCAGCATTTT
clone size: .; CDR3 length: 14; D gene: TRBD2; V gene: TRBV11-2; J gene: TRBJ2-5; CDR3 protein: CATRAGGYQETQYF; CDR3 DNA: TGTGCCACCAGAGCGGGGGGGTATCAAGAGACCCAGTACTTC
clone size: few; CDR3 length: 13; D gene: .; V gene: TRBV7-9; J gene: TRBJ2-7; CDR3 protein: CASSEESGAPPYF; CDR3 DNA: TGTGCCAGCAGCGAGGAATCAGGGGCCCCGCCGTACTTC
clone size: .; CDR3 length: 16; D gene: TRBD2; V gene: TRBV27; J gene: TRBJ2-2; CDR3 protein: CASSPGTSGNTGELFF; CDR3 DNA: TGTGCCAGCAGTCCCGGGACTAGCGGGAACACCGGGGAGCTGTTTTTT
clone size: few; CDR3 length: 15; D gene: .; V gene: TRBV6-5; J gene: TRBJ2-7; CDR3 protein: CASSSRGAVLYEQYF; CDR3 DNA: TGTGCCAGCAGTTCCCGAGGGGCTGTACTCTACGAGCAGTACTTC